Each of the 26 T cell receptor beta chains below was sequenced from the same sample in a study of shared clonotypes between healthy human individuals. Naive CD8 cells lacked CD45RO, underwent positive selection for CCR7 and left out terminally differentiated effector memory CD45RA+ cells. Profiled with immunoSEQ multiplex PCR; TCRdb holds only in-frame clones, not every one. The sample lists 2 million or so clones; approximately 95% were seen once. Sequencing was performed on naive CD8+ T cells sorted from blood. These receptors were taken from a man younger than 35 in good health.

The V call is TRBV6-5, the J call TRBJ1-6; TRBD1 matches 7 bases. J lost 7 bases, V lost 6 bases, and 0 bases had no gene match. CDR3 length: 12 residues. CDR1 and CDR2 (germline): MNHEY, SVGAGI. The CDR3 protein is CASRDRNSPLHF. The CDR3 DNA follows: TGTGCCAGCAGGGACAGGAATTCACCCCTCCACTTT.

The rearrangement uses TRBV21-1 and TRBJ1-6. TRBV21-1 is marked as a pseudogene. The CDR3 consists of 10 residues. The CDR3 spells CASAETPLHF. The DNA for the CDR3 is TGTGCCAGCGCTGAGACACCCCTCCACTTT.

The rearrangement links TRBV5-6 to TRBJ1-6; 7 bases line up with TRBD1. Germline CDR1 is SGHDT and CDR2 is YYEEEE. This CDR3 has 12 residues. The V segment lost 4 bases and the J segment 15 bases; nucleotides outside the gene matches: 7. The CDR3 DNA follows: TGTGCCAGCAGCCGCCCGACAGGGATCCTCCACTTT. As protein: CASSRPTGILHF.

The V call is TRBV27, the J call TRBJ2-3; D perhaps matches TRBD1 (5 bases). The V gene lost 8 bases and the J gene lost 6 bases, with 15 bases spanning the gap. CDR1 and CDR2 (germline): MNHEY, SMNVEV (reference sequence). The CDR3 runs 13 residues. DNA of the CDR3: TGTGCCAGCTCTGTTTTCCCAGGGGATACGCAGTATTTT. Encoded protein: CASSVFPGDTQYF.

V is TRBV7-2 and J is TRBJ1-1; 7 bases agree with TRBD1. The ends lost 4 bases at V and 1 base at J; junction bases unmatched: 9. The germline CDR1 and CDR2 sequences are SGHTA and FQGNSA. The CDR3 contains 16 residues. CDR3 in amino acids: CASSSPWDSSNTEAFF. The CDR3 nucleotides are TGTGCCAGCAGCTCCCCATGGGACAGTTCGAACACTGAAGCTTTCTTT.

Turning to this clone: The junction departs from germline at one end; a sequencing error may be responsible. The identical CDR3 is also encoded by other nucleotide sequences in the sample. The chain's CDR3 is CSVEEGDSYEQYF. In DNA form, the CDR3 reads TGCAGCGTGGAAGAGGGGGACTCCTACGAGCAGTACTTC. This chain joins TRBV29-1 and TRBJ2-7; D is possibly TRBD1 (6 bases). The CDR3 sequence is 13 residues long. Germline V gene data show CDR1 as SQVTM and CDR2 as ANQGSEA.

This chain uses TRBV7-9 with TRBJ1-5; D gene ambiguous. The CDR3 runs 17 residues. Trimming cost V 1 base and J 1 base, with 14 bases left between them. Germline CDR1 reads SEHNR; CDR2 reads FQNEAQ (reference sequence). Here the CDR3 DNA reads TGTGCCAGCAGCTTAGGTTCCTCCGGGGTGAGCAATCAGCCCCAGCATTTT. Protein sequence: CASSLGSSGVSNQPQHF.

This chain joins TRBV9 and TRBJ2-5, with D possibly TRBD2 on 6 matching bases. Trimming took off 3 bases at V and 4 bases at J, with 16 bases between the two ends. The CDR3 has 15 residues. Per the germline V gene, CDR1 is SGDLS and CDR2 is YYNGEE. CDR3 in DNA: TGTGCCAGCAGCGGACCCCGGGACTCTGGAGAGACCCAGTACTTC. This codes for CASSGPRDSGETQYF.

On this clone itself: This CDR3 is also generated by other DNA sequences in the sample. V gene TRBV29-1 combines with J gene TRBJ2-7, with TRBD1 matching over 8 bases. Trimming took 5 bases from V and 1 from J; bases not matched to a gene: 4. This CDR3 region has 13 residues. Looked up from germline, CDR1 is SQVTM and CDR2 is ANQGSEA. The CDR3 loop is CSVRTGTSYEQYF. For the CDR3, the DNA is TGCAGCGTTAGGACAGGGACATCCTACGAGCAGTACTTC.

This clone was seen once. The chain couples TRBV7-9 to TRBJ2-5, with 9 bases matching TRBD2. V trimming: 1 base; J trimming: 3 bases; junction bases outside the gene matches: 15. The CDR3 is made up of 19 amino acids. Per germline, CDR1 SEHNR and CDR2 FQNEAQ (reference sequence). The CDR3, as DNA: TGTGCCAGCAGCTTAGGGCTAGCGGGACACTATGAGCCTAAAGAGACCCAGTACTTC. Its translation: CASSLGLAGHYEPKETQYF.

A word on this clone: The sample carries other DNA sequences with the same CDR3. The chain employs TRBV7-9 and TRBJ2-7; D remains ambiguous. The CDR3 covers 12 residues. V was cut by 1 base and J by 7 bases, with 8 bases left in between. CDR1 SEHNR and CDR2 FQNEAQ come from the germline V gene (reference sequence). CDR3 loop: CASSLVVGEQYF. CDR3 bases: TGTGCCAGCAGCTTAGTAGTGGGGGAGCAGTACTTC.

The CDR3 sequence: CATSNLAIRFDQPQHF. The DNA for the CDR3 is TGTGCCACCAGCAACCTTGCTATAAGATTCGATCAGCCCCAGCATTTT. The V and J genes are TRBV15 and TRBJ1-5; D gene unclear. This CDR3 region has 16 residues. V lost 4 bases to trimming and J lost 5 bases, with 18 bases between them. The germline V gene has CDR1 LNHNV and CDR2 YYDKDF (reference sequence).

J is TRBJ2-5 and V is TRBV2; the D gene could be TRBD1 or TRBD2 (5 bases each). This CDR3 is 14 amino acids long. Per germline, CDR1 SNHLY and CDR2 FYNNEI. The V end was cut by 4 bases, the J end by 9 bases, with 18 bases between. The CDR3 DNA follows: TGTGCCAGCAGTGGCCGGGACCATCAATCGGCCCAGTACTTC. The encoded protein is CASSGRDHQSAQYF.

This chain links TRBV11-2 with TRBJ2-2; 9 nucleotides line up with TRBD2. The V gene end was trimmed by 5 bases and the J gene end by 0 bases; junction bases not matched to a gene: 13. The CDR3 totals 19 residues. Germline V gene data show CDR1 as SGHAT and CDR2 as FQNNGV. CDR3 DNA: TGTGCCAGCAGCCTCCCGCCGGGGACTAGCTTTACGAACACCGGGGAGCTGTTTTTT. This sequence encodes CASSLPPGTSFTNTGELFF.

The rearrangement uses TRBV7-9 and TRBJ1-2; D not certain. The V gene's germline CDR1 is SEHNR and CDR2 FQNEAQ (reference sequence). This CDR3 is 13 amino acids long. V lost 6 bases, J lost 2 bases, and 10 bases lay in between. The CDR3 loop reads CASSLDMNYGYTF. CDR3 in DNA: TGTGCCAGCAGTCTCGACATGAACTATGGCTACACCTTC.

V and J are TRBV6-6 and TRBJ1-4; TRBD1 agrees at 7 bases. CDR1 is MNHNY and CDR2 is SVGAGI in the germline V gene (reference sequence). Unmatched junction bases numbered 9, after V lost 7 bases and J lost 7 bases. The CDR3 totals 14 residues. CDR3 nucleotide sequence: TGTGCCAGCACCGTGACAGGGCTGGGTGAAAAACTGTTTTTT. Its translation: CASTVTGLGEKLFF.

The CDR3 DNA is TGCAGCGTTGAGGCTAGCGGGGGCCCGACCGGGGAGCTGTTTTTT. Protein sequence: CSVEASGGPTGELFF. This chain uses TRBV29-1 with TRBJ2-2, with 10 positions matching TRBD2. Germline-derived CDR1 and CDR2 are SQVTM and ANQGSEA. The CDR3 is made up of 15 amino acids. Trimming cost V 3 bases and J 5 bases; bases outside gene matches: 6.

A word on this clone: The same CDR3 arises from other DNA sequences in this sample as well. The CDR3 region has the DNA TGTGCCAGCAGGAGTGGGGGCACTGAAGCTTTCTTT. This gives the protein CASRSGGTEAFF. The chain carries TRBV2 and TRBJ1-1; D may be TRBD1 (5 bases). This CDR3 has 12 amino acids. Germline V gives CDR1 SNHLY, CDR2 FYNNEI. With 6 bases removed from V and 4 bases from J, the gap between germline ends came to 9 bases.

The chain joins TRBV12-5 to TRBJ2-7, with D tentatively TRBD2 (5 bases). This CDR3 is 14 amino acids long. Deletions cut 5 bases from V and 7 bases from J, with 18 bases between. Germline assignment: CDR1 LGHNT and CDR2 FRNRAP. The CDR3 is CASGQVANFGEQYF. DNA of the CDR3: TGTGCTAGTGGTCAGGTAGCGAATTTCGGGGAGCAGTACTTC.

In DNA, the CDR3 is TGCGCCAGCAGCCAAGAAATACCCCCCGAGGAGCAAGAGACCCAGTACTTC. As protein: CASSQEIPPEEQETQYF. The rearrangement joins TRBV4-3 to TRBJ2-5; D unclear. V dropped 0 bases and J dropped 2 bases, with 16 bases sitting between them. Germline values: CDR1 LGHNA, CDR2 YSLEER. The CDR3 consists of 17 residues.

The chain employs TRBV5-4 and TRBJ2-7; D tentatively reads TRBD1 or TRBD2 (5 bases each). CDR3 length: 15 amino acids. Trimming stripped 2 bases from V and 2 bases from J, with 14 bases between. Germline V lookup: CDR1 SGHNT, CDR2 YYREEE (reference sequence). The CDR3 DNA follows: TGTGCCAGCAGCTTAGGGACGGTCATTCCCTACGAGCAGTACTTC. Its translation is CASSLGTVIPYEQYF.

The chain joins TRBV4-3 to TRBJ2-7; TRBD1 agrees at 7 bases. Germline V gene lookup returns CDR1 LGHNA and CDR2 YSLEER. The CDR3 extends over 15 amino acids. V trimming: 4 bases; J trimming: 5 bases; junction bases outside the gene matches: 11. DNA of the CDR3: TGCGCCAGCAGCCGAGACAGGGTGGTTCGGGACGAGCAGTACTTC. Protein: CASSRDRVVRDEQYF.

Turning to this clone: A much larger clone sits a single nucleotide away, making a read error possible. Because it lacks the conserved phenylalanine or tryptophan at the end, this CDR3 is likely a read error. For the CDR3, the DNA is TGCAGCGTTGGGACAGGGGGCAGAACTGAAGCTTTCCTT. Amino acids: CSVGTGGRTEAFL. The rearrangement uses TRBV29-1 and TRBJ1-1; 11 positions agree with TRBD1. V lost 4 bases to trimming and J lost 5 bases; unmatched junction nucleotides: 3. CDR1 SQVTM and CDR2 ANQGSEA come from the germline V gene. This CDR3 spans 13 amino acids.

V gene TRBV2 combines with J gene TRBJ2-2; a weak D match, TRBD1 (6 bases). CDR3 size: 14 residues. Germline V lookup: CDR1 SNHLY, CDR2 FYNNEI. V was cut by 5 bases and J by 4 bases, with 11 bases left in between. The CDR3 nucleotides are TGTGCCAGCAGTCCAACAGGGCGCACCGGGGAGCTGTTTTTT. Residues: CASSPTGRTGELFF.

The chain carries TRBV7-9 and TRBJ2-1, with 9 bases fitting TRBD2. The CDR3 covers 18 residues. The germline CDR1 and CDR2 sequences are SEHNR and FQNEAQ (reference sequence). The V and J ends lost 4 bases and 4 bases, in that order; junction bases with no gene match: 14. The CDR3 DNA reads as TGTGCCAGCAGCTCCCTCGGGGTTAGCGGGGGACCTTACAATGAGCAGTTCTTC. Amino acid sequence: CASSSLGVSGGPYNEQFF.

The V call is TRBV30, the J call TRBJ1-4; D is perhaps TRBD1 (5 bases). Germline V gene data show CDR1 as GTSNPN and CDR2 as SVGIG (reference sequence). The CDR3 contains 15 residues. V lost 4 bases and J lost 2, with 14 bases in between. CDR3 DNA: TGTGCCTGGACCGGAAGGGGTCCGACTAATGAAAAACTGTTTTTT. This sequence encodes CAWTGRGPTNEKLFF.